Listed here are 13 T cell receptor beta chains from one sample, sequenced in a study of human T cells and chemical hapten exposure. TCRdb redid the calling of the RACE reads with MiXCR, one entry per CDR3 protein. The data contain about 98,000 distinct CDR3 sequences, 9.5% to 14% of them singletons. Specified time point: pre-sensitization, week 0. As to treatment: therapeutic diphenylcyclopropenone sensitization with weekly scalp DPC. Sequencing was performed on whole blood, taken in connection with sensitization to the hapten diphenylcyclopropenone (DPC). These receptor sequences come from an older woman with alopecia areata. Some clones in this sample may be carry-over from other donors' samples.

On this clonotype: Relative to the germline gene, one junction end is altered; a read error may explain this. The CDR3 coding sequence is TGTGCCAGCAGCCCCACAGGGGGCCTTTCCTACGAGCAGAACTTC. As protein: CASSPTGGLSYEQNF. The rearrangement links TRBV11-1 to TRBJ2-7; the match to TRBD1 covers 9 bases. Germline loops: CDR1 SGHAT, CDR2 FQDESV (reference sequence). The CDR3 length is 15 residues.

This clonotype was detected only once. The rearrangement joins TRBV29-1 to TRBJ2-7, with 9 bases matching TRBD2. There are 12 residues in the CDR3. Germline values: CDR1 SQVTM, CDR2 ANQGSEA. Trimming took 7 bases from V and 2 from J; bases not matched to a gene: 3. CDR3 coding DNA: TGCAGCGAAACTAGCGGGCCCTACGAGCAGTACTTC. Its protein product is CSETSGPYEQYF.

This clonotype appeared many times. The rearrangement joins TRBV13 to TRBJ2-1; D is possibly TRBD1 (6 bases). Trimming cost V 5 bases and J 6 bases, with 14 bases left between them. There are 14 residues in the CDR3. The germline V gene has CDR1 PRHDT and CDR2 FYEKMQ (reference sequence). CDR3: CASSQIGTSNEQFF. CDR3 in DNA: TGTGCCAGCAGCCAGATCGGGACATCCAATGAGCAGTTCTTC.

In its sample, this clonotype was seen many times. V gene TRBV6-2 or TRBV6-3 combines with J gene TRBJ1-5; possibly TRBD1 for D (5 bases). Trimming removed 7 bases at V and 9 bases at J, with 19 bases between. Germline loops: CDR1 MNHEY, CDR2 SVGEGT. This CDR3 spans 14 amino acids. CDR3: CASTQAWGLWPQHF. For the CDR3, the DNA is TGTGCCAGCACACAAGCCTGGGGGTTATGGCCCCAGCATTTT.

This chain links TRBV9 with TRBJ2-7, with D possibly TRBD1 on 5 matching bases. Trimming left V 0 bases short and J 4 bases short, with 8 bases between. CDR3 length equals 13 residues. Germline CDR1 and CDR2: SGDLS and YYNGEE. CDR3 protein: CASSVGQTYEQYF. The CDR3, as DNA: TGTGCCAGCAGCGTAGGACAGACATACGAGCAGTACTTC.

At least ten counts were recorded for this clonotype. The rearrangement joins TRBV20-1 to TRBJ1-1; D gene uncertain. Germline V gene data show CDR1 as DFQATT and CDR2 as SNEGSKA (reference sequence). The ends were cut back, 6 bases at V and 7 bases at J, with 12 bases in the middle. The CDR3 length is 11 residues. The CDR3 sequence is CSAWLGFEAFF. Written as DNA, the CDR3 is TGCAGTGCCTGGCTCGGATTTGAAGCTTTCTTT.

Turning to this clonotype: Mismatch with germline at one junction end may stem from a read error. CDR3 DNA: TGTGCTAGCAGCCAAGCGTCTGGGCGGCAAGAGACCCAGTACTTC. Its translation: CASSQASGRQETQYF. The rearrangement links TRBV7-7 to TRBJ2-5; D is uncertain. The germline gives CDR1 SSHAT, CDR2 FNYEAQ (reference sequence). The CDR3 extends over 15 amino acids.

This clonotype has at least ten counts. The chain is built from TRBV5-1 and TRBJ1-2; D is unclear. This CDR3 is built from 12 residues. Per germline, CDR1 SGHRS and CDR2 YFSETQ. V lost 3 bases and J 2 bases, leaving 5 bases between the germline ends. For the CDR3, the DNA is TGCGCCAGCAGCTCGCAGAACTATGGCTACACCTTC. It is translated as CASSSQNYGYTF.

The rearrangement links TRBV6-4 to TRBJ1-2; D remains unclear. Germline V lookup: CDR1 MRHNA, CDR2 SNTAGT. V gave up 4 bases and J gave up 2 bases, with 8 bases separating them. CDR3 size: 13 residues. In DNA, the CDR3 is TGTGCCAGCAGTGCCGCGGGGAACTATGGCTACACCTTC. Translating gives CASSAAGNYGYTF.

In its sample, this clonotype was seen a few times. The chain joins TRBV7-3 to TRBJ2-4; 9 bases match TRBD1. V shed 1 base, J shed 8 bases, and the junction held 6 bases outside the gene matches. From germline, CDR1 is SGHTA and CDR2 FQGTGA. The CDR3 extends over 15 amino acids. The DNA of the CDR3 is TGTGCCAGCAGCTTAATGGGACAGGGAGGAGACATTCAGTACTTC. It specifies CASSLMGQGGDIQYF.

The V gene is TRBV30, the J gene TRBJ1-2; TRBD1 might be the D (6 bases). The CDR3 spans 11 residues. Trimming removed 4 bases from V and 8 bases from J, with 11 bases in between. CDR1 is GTSNPN and CDR2 is SVGIG in the germline V gene (reference sequence). The CDR3 region has the DNA TGTGCCTGGACGTTGGGGGCCGGCTACACCTTC. Residues: CAWTLGAGYTF.

The V and J genes are TRBV7-2 and TRBJ2-2; 7 nucleotides match TRBD2. The CDR3 has 16 residues. In germline, CDR1 is SGHTA, CDR2 FQGNSA. V shed 3 bases, J shed 1 base, and the junction held 5 bases outside the gene matches. CDR3 coding DNA: TGTGCCAGCAGCTTGTACCAGCGGGGGAACACCGGGGAGCTGTTTTTT. It is translated as CASSLYQRGNTGELFF.

This clonotype was detected many times. The chain recombines TRBV6-5 with TRBJ1-5; D unclear. The CDR3 is 13 residues long. The germline CDR1 and CDR2 sequences are MNHEY and SVGAGI. Between the trimmed V and J ends, which lost 2 bases and 4 bases, there was a span of 6 bases. The CDR3 here is CASSYQENQPQHF. The CDR3 nucleotides are TGTGCCAGCAGTTACCAGGAAAATCAGCCCCAGCATTTT.